These 31 T cell receptor beta chains share one sample of origin, sequenced in a study of blood T cell repertoires in COVID-19. The protocol was immunoSEQ multiplex PCR, while the TCRdb copy is restricted to in-frame clones and leaves out a portion. The profile shows fewer than 250,000 clones, approximately 85% of them singletons. The source material was peripheral blood. These receptor sequences come from a woman aged 50 to 60 with active or convalescent COVID-19.

This clone was recorded once. The V call is TRBV2, the J call TRBJ1-3; D is uncertain. CDR1 and CDR2 (germline): SNHLY, FYNNEI. The CDR3 totals 12 residues. Trimming cost V 3 bases and J 3 bases, with 3 bases left between them. This chain's CDR3 is CASSDYGNTIYF. In nucleotides, the CDR3 is TGTGCCAGCAGTGACTATGGAAACACCATATATTTT.

The chain recombines TRBV4-1 with TRBJ1-2; D gene unclear. The V end was cut by 4 bases, the J end by 3 bases, with 15 bases between. The CDR3 is 15 amino acids. The germline V gene has CDR1 MGHRA and CDR2 YSYEKL. The CDR3, as DNA: TGCGCCAGCAGCCTAAGTGGTAGCAGAGACTATGGCTACACCTTC. This codes for CASSLSGSRDYGYTF.

This chain joins TRBV5-4 and TRBJ1-3; D call uncertain. V lost 4 bases to trimming and J lost 0 bases, with 11 bases between them. The V gene's germline CDR1 is SGHNT and CDR2 YYREEE (reference sequence). This CDR3 is built from 15 residues. CDR3 bases: TGTGCCAGCAGCGTATCCATGGCCTCTGGAAACACCATATATTTT. Translating gives CASSVSMASGNTIYF. Based on the CDR3 plus reference TRBV5-4 and TRBJ1-3, the full variable domain is ETGVTQSPTHLIKTRGQQVTLRCSSQSGHNTVSWYQQALGQGPQFIFQYYREEENGRGNFPPRFSGLQFPNYSSELNVNALELDDSALYLCASSVSMASGNTIYFGEGSWLTVV.

The CDR3 bases are TGCAGCGTTGAAGAACTATTCGGGGGCACTGAAGCTTTCTTT. Translation: CSVEELFGGTEAFF. The chain carries TRBV29-1 and TRBJ1-1; perhaps TRBD1 as D (5 bases). Germline V gene lookup returns CDR1 SQVTM and CDR2 ANQGSEA. The CDR3 length is 14 residues. V was trimmed by 0 bases and J by 4 bases, leaving 12 bases between them. Supplemented by reference TRBV29-1 and TRBJ1-1, the full variable domain reads SAVISQKPSRDICQRGTSLTIQCQVDSQVTMMFWYRQQPGQSLTLIATANQGSEATYESGFVIDKFPISRPNLTFSTLTVSNMSPEDSSIYLCSVEELFGGTEAFFGQGTRLTVV.

The V call is TRBV15, the J call TRBJ2-5; 7 bases fit TRBD1. CDR1 is LNHNV and CDR2 is YYDKDF in the germline V gene (reference sequence). The CDR3 has 13 residues. The junction had 2 bases not matched to a gene; V was cut back by 5 bases and J by 2 bases. CDR3 in amino acids: CATSRGQQETQYF. CDR3 coding DNA: TGTGCCACCAGCCGGGGACAGCAAGAGACCCAGTACTTC.

The chain joins TRBV10-3 to TRBJ2-2, with D perhaps TRBD1 (5 bases). The CDR3 runs 14 residues. From germline, CDR1 is ENHRY and CDR2 SYGVKD. Trimming left V 5 bases short and J 4 bases short, with 11 bases between. Here the CDR3 reads CAISLQGGTGELFF. The CDR3 DNA reads as TGTGCCATCAGTCTCCAGGGTGGCACCGGGGAGCTGTTTTTT.

The chain is built from TRBV27 and TRBJ1-5; the match to TRBD1 covers 7 bases. Per germline, CDR1 MNHEY and CDR2 SMNVEV (reference sequence). V gave up 3 bases and J gave up 4 bases; unmatched junction bases: 9. The CDR3 covers 16 residues. The CDR3 coding sequence is TGTGCCAGCAGTTTTGGGGGACAGCAGCAAAATCAGCCCCAGCATTTT. The encoded protein is CASSFGGQQQNQPQHF.

The rearrangement joins TRBV5-4 to TRBJ2-1; tentative D call: TRBD1 (6 bases). V was pared by 4 bases and J by 3 bases, with 14 bases between. The germline V gene encodes CDR1 SGHNT and CDR2 YYREEE (reference sequence). This CDR3 has 15 amino acids. The CDR3 sequence is CASSPGTLVYNEQFF. The CDR3 bases are TGTGCCAGCAGCCCAGGGACATTGGTCTACAATGAGCAGTTCTTC.

This chain uses TRBV10-3 with TRBJ2-7; TRBD2 matches at 10 bases. The CDR3 has 13 residues. V shed 8 bases, J shed 3 bases, and the junction held 4 bases outside the gene matches. The germline gives CDR1 ENHRY, CDR2 SYGVKD. CDR3 sequence reads: CAIGGTSVYEQYF. CDR3 nucleotide sequence: TGTGCCATCGGGGGGACTAGCGTCTACGAGCAGTACTTC.

This clone has just one count. The chain is built from TRBV5-4 and TRBJ2-2; D perhaps matches TRBD1 (5 bases). The germline V gene encodes CDR1 SGHNT and CDR2 YYREEE (reference sequence). This CDR3 has 15 residues. Trimming removed 1 base at V and 2 bases at J, with 9 bases between. This CDR3 is CASSLRQGNTGELFF. CDR3 nucleotides: TGTGCCAGCAGCTTGAGGCAGGGCAACACCGGGGAGCTGTTTTTT. Together with reference TRBV5-4 and TRBJ2-2, the CDR3 gives the full variable domain: ETGVTQSPTHLIKTRGQQVTLRCSSQSGHNTVSWYQQALGQGPQFIFQYYREEENGRGNFPPRFSGLQFPNYSSELNVNALELDDSALYLCASSLRQGNTGELFFGEGSRLTVL.

This clone has only a few counts. The genes are TRBV6-5 and TRBJ2-7; 9 positions agree with TRBD1. CDR1 and CDR2 (germline): MNHEY, SVGAGI. This CDR3 region has 15 residues. J was trimmed by 1 base and V by 5 bases; bases with no gene match: 6. The CDR3 spells CASSLWDRASYEQYF. CDR3 coding DNA: TGTGCCAGCAGTCTATGGGACAGGGCGTCCTACGAGCAGTACTTC.

At least ten counts were recorded for this clone. The chain is built from TRBV5-1 and TRBJ2-2; TRBD2 is a possible D gene (5 bases). The CDR3 runs to 14 residues. The germline gives CDR1 SGHRS, CDR2 YFSETQ. Trimming shortened V by 0 bases and J by 4 bases, and 7 bases separated the two germline ends. The CDR3 DNA reads TGCGCCAGCAGCTTGGTCGGGATCACCGGGGAGCTGTTTTTT. Encoded protein: CASSLVGITGELFF.

The gene calls are TRBV1 and TRBJ2-1; the table's TRBD2 call for D was not verified on the DNA. TRBV1 has pseudogene status. The CDR3 is made up of 17 amino acids. The chain's CDR3 is CTSSQVTSDSESNEQFF. The CDR3 nucleotides read TGCACCAGCAGCCAAGTGACTAGCGATTCGGAGTCCAATGAGCAGTTCTTC.

The rearrangement joins TRBV5-1 to TRBJ2-3; TRBD2 matches at 12 bases. Germline V gene sequence: CDR1 SGHRS, CDR2 YFSETQ. CDR3 length: 16 residues. Germline trimming cut 3 bases from V and 2 bases from J; bases unmatched to any gene: 4. The CDR3: CASSSGTSGFTDTQYF. The CDR3 DNA reads TGCGCCAGCAGCTCCGGGACTAGCGGGTTCACAGATACGCAGTATTTT.

This clone was seen more than once but under ten times. CDR3 coding DNA: TGTGCCAGCAGCTTAGCCCCTAGGGGTCAGCCCCAGCATTTT. Translated: CASSLAPRGQPQHF. V is TRBV11-2 and J is TRBJ1-5; D may be TRBD1 (5 bases). The CDR3 extends over 14 amino acids. CDR1 and CDR2 (germline): SGHAT, FQNNGV. V gave up 1 base and J gave up 6 bases, with 10 bases separating them.

This clone came up a few times. In DNA, the CDR3 is TGTGCCACCAAAAAGGGGGAGGGGTCACCCCTCCACTTT. Its translation: CATKKGEGSPLHF. The V and J genes are TRBV2 and TRBJ1-6; perhaps TRBD1 as D (6 bases). Trimming cost V 10 bases and J 10 bases, with 17 bases left between them. The CDR3 covers 13 residues. In germline, CDR1 is SNHLY, CDR2 FYNNEI.

The chain is built from TRBV7-9 and TRBJ1-1; no clear D. This CDR3 contains 15 residues. CDR1 SEHNR and CDR2 FQNEAQ come from the germline V gene (reference sequence). Trimming pared 0 bases from V and 9 bases from J, leaving 17 bases between. The CDR3 here is CASSLAAVGSSQAFF. CDR3 sequence (DNA): TGTGCCAGCAGCTTAGCGGCAGTAGGTAGCAGTCAAGCTTTCTTT.

This clone was detected only once. V gene TRBV7-9 combines with J gene TRBJ2-7; 9 nucleotides agree with TRBD1. The CDR3 loop spans 15 amino acids. Germline CDR1 reads SEHNR; CDR2 reads FQNEAQ (reference sequence). V lost 5 bases and J lost 3; bases outside the gene matches: 8. The CDR3: CASSESGTGIYEQYF. DNA of the CDR3: TGTGCCAGCAGCGAATCCGGGACAGGGATCTACGAGCAGTACTTC.

The chain has TRBV6-6 and TRBJ2-7; D gene ambiguous. The V gene lost 6 bases and the J gene lost 3 bases, with 9 bases spanning the gap. Per the germline V gene, CDR1 is MNHNY and CDR2 is SVGAGI (reference sequence). There are 12 residues in the CDR3. As DNA, the CDR3 is TGTGCCAGCAGCCCGACGGGCTACGAGCAGTACTTC. It is translated as CASSPTGYEQYF.

In the case of this clone: In the same sample, other DNA sequences code for this CDR3. The rearrangement uses TRBV2 and TRBJ2-6, with 7 bases matching TRBD2. With 8 bases clipped from V and 4 bases from J, the junction kept 5 bases outside the gene matches. The CDR3 is made up of 14 amino acids. Germline V gene sequence: CDR1 SNHLY, CDR2 FYNNEI. The CDR3 sequence is CASWGGAGANVLTF. For the CDR3, the DNA is TGTGCCAGCTGGGGGGGTGCCGGGGCCAACGTCCTGACTTTC.

The chain joins TRBV6-5 to TRBJ1-2; 7 nucleotides line up with TRBD1. Germline V gives CDR1 MNHEY, CDR2 SVGAGI. The CDR3 totals 13 residues. J was trimmed by 8 bases and V by 6 bases; bases with no gene match: 9. In DNA form, the CDR3 reads TGTGCCAGCAGAACCACAGGGGTTGGGGGCTACACCTTC. Its protein product is CASRTTGVGGYTF.

The chain joins TRBV14 to TRBJ1-5; D unclear. CDR1 is SGHDN, CDR2 FVKESK, per germline. Trimming shortened V by 4 bases and J by 11 bases, and 9 bases separated the two germline ends. The CDR3 is 11 amino acids. CDR3 sequence reads: CASSPTGAQHF. Here the CDR3 DNA reads TGTGCCAGCAGCCCGACCGGGGCCCAGCATTTT. Together with reference TRBV14 and TRBJ1-5, the CDR3 gives the full variable domain: EAGVTQFPSHSVIEKGQTVTLRCDPISGHDNLYWYRRVMGKEIKFLLHFVKESKQDESGMPNNRFLAERTGGTYSTLKVQPAELEDSGVYFCASSPTGAQHFGDGTRLSIL.

This rearrangement joins TRBV6-5 to TRBJ2-3; perhaps TRBD1 as D (5 bases). Germline V gene sequence: CDR1 MNHEY, CDR2 SVGAGI. The CDR3 is 14 residues long. Trimming cost V 8 bases and J 1 base, with 13 bases left between them. In DNA form, the CDR3 reads TGTGCCAGCTCAAGGACATGGGGCACAGATACGCAGTATTTT. It codes for CASSRTWGTDTQYF.

This chain connects TRBV5-1 to TRBJ2-1; weak D call: TRBD2 (8 bases). The CDR3 totals 15 residues. Trimming took 4 bases from V and 4 from J, leaving 15 bases between them. CDR1 is SGHRS, CDR2 YFSETQ, per germline. CDR3 protein: CASSLRGGQYNEQFF. CDR3 nucleotide sequence: TGCGCCAGCAGCCTCCGGGGGGGACAGTACAATGAGCAGTTCTTC. The whole variable domain, remainder taken from reference TRBV5-1 and TRBJ2-1, is KAGVTQTPRYLIKTRGQQVTLSCSPISGHRSVSWYQQTPGQGLQFLFEYFSETQRNKGNFPGRFSGRQFSNSRSEMNVSTLELGDSALYLCASSLRGGQYNEQFFGPGTRLTVL.

Only a few counts were recorded for this clone. The rearrangement joins TRBV7-9 to TRBJ2-5; 10 bases agree with TRBD2. J gave up 7 bases and V 1 base, and 3 bases lay outside the gene matches. The germline V gene encodes CDR1 SEHNR and CDR2 FQNEAQ (reference sequence). The CDR3 totals 14 residues. The CDR3 protein is CASSLGAGGGTQYF. The CDR3 nucleotides are TGTGCCAGCAGCTTAGGAGCGGGAGGGGGGACCCAGTACTTC.

Only one count was recorded for this clone. The chain uses TRBV4-2 and TRBJ2-4; tentatively, D is TRBD2 (5 bases). CDR3 length equals 16 residues. V lost 0 bases and J lost 6, with 15 bases in between. The V gene's germline CDR1 is LGHNA and CDR2 YNFKEQ. The CDR3 here is CASSQEGRGGRNIQYF. CDR3 coding DNA: TGTGCCAGCAGCCAAGAGGGCCGAGGAGGCAGAAACATTCAGTACTTC.

The chain joins TRBV5-1 to TRBJ1-2; no reliable D call. From germline, CDR1 is SGHRS and CDR2 YFSETQ. This CDR3 comprises 15 residues. Trimming took 0 bases from V and 1 from J, leaving 10 bases between them. The CDR3 DNA follows: TGCGCCAGCAGCTTGGCACCTGAACTTAACTATGGCTACACCTTC. Translated, it gives CASSLAPELNYGYTF.

This sequence joins TRBV6-5 and TRBJ2-1; 11 bases line up with TRBD2. From germline, CDR1 is MNHEY and CDR2 SVGAGI. The V segment lost 7 bases and the J segment 4 bases; nucleotides outside the gene matches: 6. The CDR3 runs to 15 residues. The CDR3 nucleotides are TGTGCCAGCACCCAACTAGCGGGAGCATACAATGAGCAGTTCTTC. Translation gives CASTQLAGAYNEQFF.

The V and J genes are TRBV24-1 and TRBJ2-1; 11 positions agree with TRBD2. Germline V gene data show CDR1 as KGHDR and CDR2 as SFDVKD. The CDR3 extends over 16 amino acids. After removal of 4 bases from V and 4 bases from J, the junction contained 5 bases not matched to a gene. Here the CDR3 reads CATSDPGLAVYNEQFF. The CDR3 DNA sequence: TGTGCCACCAGTGACCCGGGACTAGCGGTTTACAATGAGCAGTTCTTC.

The chain carries TRBV7-3 and TRBJ2-1; 8 nucleotides align to TRBD1. V shed 5 bases, J shed 8 bases, and the junction held 11 bases outside the gene matches. The CDR3 has 15 residues. Per germline, CDR1 SGHTA and CDR2 FQGTGA. The CDR3: CASSEDRTGFDEQFF. CDR3 sequence (DNA): TGTGCCAGCAGCGAGGATCGGACAGGGTTCGATGAGCAGTTCTTC.

V gene TRBV5-6 combines with J gene TRBJ2-3; a weak D match, TRBD1 (5 bases). CDR3 length: 15 amino acids. Trimming removed 1 base at V and 2 bases at J, with 11 bases between. Germline CDR1 is SGHDT and CDR2 is YYEEEE. The CDR3 sequence: CASSLRGFTTDTQYF. The CDR3 DNA is TGTGCCAGCAGCTTGAGGGGTTTCACCACAGATACGCAGTATTTT. Using reference TRBV5-6 and TRBJ2-3 for the parts outside the CDR3, the full variable domain is DAGVTQSPTHLIKTRGQQVTLRCSPKSGHDTVSWYQQALGQGPQFIFQYYEEEERQRGNFPDRFSGHQFPNYSSELNVNALLLGDSALYLCASSLRGFTTDTQYFGPGTRLTVL.